This note documents a single T cell receptor (beta chain) sequence. Its target is not known. The data derive from a study of blood T cells in healthy people across ages. General study results and limits: Per million T cells, TCR beta diversity dropped about linearly as age rose. Both naive CD4+ cell counts and diversity were greater in long-lived donors than in aged donors.

Using a J-beta primer mix together with a sample-barcoded 5' primer, a second PCR was run for about 6 to 11 cycles. Every single cDNA molecule received a tag from a template-switch adaptor with 12 random nucleotides. The yield of each sample was at least 2.5 million CDR3-containing paired-end reads. One entry per CDR3 protein results from TCRdb running MiXCR on the 5' RACE reads. The sample yields 650,000 or so distinct CDR3 sequences, 52% seen once. The CDR3 is 15 residues long. Unmatched junction bases numbered 5, after V lost 2 bases and J lost 3 bases. The sequence came from a woman over 75 in good health. The chain uses TRBV12-3 or TRBV12-4 and TRBJ1-1, with 8 positions matching TRBD1. The sample was blood. CDR3 DNA sequence: TGTGCCAGCAGTTTATTCGGGACAGGTGACACTGAAGCTTTCTTT. Translating it yields CASSLFGTGDTEAFF.